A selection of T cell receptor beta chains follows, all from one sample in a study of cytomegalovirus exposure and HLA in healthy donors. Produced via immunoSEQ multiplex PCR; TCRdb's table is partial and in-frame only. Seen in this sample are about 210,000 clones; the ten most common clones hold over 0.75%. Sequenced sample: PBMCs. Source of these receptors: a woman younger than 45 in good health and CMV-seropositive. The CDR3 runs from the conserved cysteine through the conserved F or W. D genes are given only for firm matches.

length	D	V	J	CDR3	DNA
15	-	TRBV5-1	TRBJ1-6	CASSPLLQGNAPLHF	TGCGCCAGCAGCCCCCTTCTACAGGGTAACGCACCCCTCCACTTT
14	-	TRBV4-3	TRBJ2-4	CASSPLTGNNIQYF	TGCGCCAGCAGCCCCCTCACGGGAAATAACATTCAGTACTTC
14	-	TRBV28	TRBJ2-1	CASRSSISYNEQFF	TGTGCCAGCAGGTCTAGCATATCCTACAATGAGCAGTTCTTC
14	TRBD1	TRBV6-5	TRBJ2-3	CASSSGGDGNTQYF	TGTGCCAGCAGTTCAGGGGGCGATGGGAATACGCAGTATTTT
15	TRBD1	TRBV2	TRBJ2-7	CASREPGQGAREQYF	TGTGCCAGCAGGGAACCGGGACAGGGGGCGCGAGAGCAGTACTTC
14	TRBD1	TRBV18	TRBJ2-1	CASSPRDSYNEQFF	TGTGCCAGCTCACCCCGGGACAGCTACAATGAGCAGTTCTTC
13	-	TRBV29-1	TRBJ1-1	CSPLSYSNTEAFF	TGCAGCCCGCTCTCCTACAGTAACACTGAAGCTTTCTTT
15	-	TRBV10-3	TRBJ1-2	CAISVTSELEGGYTF	TGTGCCATCAGTGTGACAAGTGAGCTGGAGGGTGGCTACACCTTC
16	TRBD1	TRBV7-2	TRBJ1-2	CASSSLPGQPNYGYTF	TGTGCCAGCAGCTCCCTACCGGGACAGCCGAACTATGGCTACACCTTC
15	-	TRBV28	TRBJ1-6	CASSLAGPANSPLHF	TGTGCCAGCAGTTTGGCGGGACCGGCCAATTCACCCCTCCACTTT
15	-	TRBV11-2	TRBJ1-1	CASSRIPGLNTEAFF	TGTGCCAGCAGCCGAATACCAGGGCTGAACACTGAAGCTTTCTTT
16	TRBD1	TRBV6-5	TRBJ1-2	CASSYHSETGGAGYTF	TGTGCCAGCAGTTACCATTCCGAGACAGGGGGCGCGGGCTACACCTTC
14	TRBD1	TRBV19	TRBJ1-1	CASSRDRGRAEAFF	TGTGCCAGTAGTAGGGACAGGGGGCGAGCTGAAGCTTTCTTT
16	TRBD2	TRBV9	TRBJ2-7	CASSVGAGGPLYEQYF	TGTGCCAGCAGCGTAGGGGCGGGAGGCCCTCTCTACGAGCAGTACTTC
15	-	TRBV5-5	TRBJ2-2	CASSGVGIRTGELFF	TGTGCCAGCAGCGGAGTAGGAATTAGGACCGGGGAGCTGTTTTTT
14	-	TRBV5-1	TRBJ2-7	CASSLGGELYEQYF	TGCGCCAGCAGCTTGGGCGGGGAGCTCTACGAGCAGTACTTC
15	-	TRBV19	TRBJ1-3	CASSRYPGQGNTIYF	TGTGCCAGTAGTAGGTATCCGGGACAAGGAAACACCATATATTTT
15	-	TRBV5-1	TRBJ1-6	CASRNLGGVDSPLHF	TGCGCCAGCAGAAATCTAGGGGGGGTAGATTCACCCCTCCACTTT
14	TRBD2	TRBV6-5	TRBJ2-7	CASSLRGGSYEQYF	TGTGCCAGCAGTTTGAGGGGCGGGAGCTACGAGCAGTACTTC
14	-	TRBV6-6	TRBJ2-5	CASSTSSGGETQYF	TGTGCCAGCTCCACTAGCAGTGGGGGAGAGACCCAGTACTTC
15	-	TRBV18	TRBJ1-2	CASSPPSQGGYGYTF	TGTGCCAGCTCACCACCGAGTCAGGGAGGCTATGGCTACACCTTC
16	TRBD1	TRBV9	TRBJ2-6	CASSVEGGTGANVLTF	TGTGCCAGCAGCGTAGAAGGGGGCACTGGGGCCAACGTCCTGACTTTC
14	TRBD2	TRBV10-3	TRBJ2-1	CAISDGTRGYEQFF	TGTGCCATCAGTGACGGGACTAGGGGCTATGAGCAGTTCTTC
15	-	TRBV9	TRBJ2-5	CASSEGQGGGETQYF	TGTGCCAGCAGCGAGGGGCAGGGAGGCGGGGAGACCCAGTACTTC
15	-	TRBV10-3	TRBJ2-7	CAISESQGTSWEQYF	TGTGCCATCAGTGAGTCACAGGGGACTTCTTGGGAGCAGTACTTC
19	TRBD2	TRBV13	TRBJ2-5	CASSISDPWSGRVGETQYF	TGTGCCAGCAGCATTAGCGACCCCTGGAGCGGGAGGGTAGGAGAGACCCAGTACTTC
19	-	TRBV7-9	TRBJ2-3	CASSLSGVARGLGTDTQYF	TGTGCCAGCAGCTTATCAGGGGTAGCGCGGGGGCTAGGGACAGATACGCAGTATTTT
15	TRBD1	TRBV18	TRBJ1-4	CASSPTTGGNEKLFF	TGTGCCAGCTCACCAACGACAGGGGGAAACGAAAAACTGTTTTTT
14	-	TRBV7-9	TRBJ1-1	CASSRQGAVTEAFF	TGTGCCAGCAGCCGGCAGGGTGCGGTCACTGAAGCTTTCTTT
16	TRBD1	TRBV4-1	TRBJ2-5	CASSHPGQGVLETQYF	TGCGCCAGCAGCCACCCGGGACAGGGGGTATTAGAGACCCAGTACTTC
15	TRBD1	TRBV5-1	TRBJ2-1	CASSLPGQGSNEQFF	TGCGCCAGCAGCTTGCCGGGACAGGGGAGTAATGAGCAGTTCTTC
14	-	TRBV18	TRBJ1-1	CASSLPPGNTEAFF	TGTGCCAGCTCACTCCCCCCAGGGAACACTGAAGCTTTCTTT
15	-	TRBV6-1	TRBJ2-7	CASSEGTLPGYEQYF	TGTGCCAGCAGTGAAGGGACTCTCCCGGGGTACGAGCAGTACTTC
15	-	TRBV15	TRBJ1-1	CATSRDRGPNTEAFF	TGTGCCACCAGCAGGGATAGGGGTCCTAACACTGAAGCTTTCTTT
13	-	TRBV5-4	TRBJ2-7	CASSPGSRDEQYF	TGTGCCAGCAGCCCGGGATCGAGGGACGAGCAGTACTTC
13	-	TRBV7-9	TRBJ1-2	CASSREGPYGYTF	TGTGCCAGCAGCAGAGAGGGCCCCTATGGCTACACCTTC
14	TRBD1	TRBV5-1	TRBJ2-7	CASSPDGTVGEQYF	TGCGCCAGCAGCCCGGACGGGACAGTGGGCGAGCAGTACTTC
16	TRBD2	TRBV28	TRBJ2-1	CASSLRLAGGGNEQFF	TGTGCCAGCAGTTTAAGGCTAGCGGGAGGTGGCAATGAGCAGTTCTTC
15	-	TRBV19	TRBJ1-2	CASSLPNREGYGYTF	TGTGCCAGTAGTCTCCCCAACAGGGAGGGCTATGGCTACACCTTC
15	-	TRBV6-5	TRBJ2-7	CASSYSGTGVYEQYF	TGTGCCAGCAGTTACTCAGGGACGGGAGTCTACGAGCAGTACTTC
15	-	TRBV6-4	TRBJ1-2	CASSVGVEANYGYTF	TGTGCCAGCAGTGTAGGGGTTGAAGCTAACTATGGCTACACCTTC
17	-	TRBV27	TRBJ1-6	CASSILAGAQDNSPLHF	TGTGCCAGCAGTATCCTAGCGGGGGCGCAGGATAATTCACCCCTCCACTTT
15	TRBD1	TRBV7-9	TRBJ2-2	CASNRQGALSGELFF	TGTGCCAGCAACCGACAGGGGGCACTTTCGGGGGAGCTGTTTTTT
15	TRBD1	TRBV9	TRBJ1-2	CASSGTGTVPYGYTF	TGTGCCAGCAGCGGAACCGGGACAGTACCGTATGGCTACACCTTC
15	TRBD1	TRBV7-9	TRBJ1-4	CASSFIRDSNEKLFF	TGTGCCAGCAGCTTTATCCGGGACAGTAATGAAAAACTGTTTTTT
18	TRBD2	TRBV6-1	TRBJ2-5	CASSERLAGGQYIETQYF	TGTGCCAGCAGTGAACGGCTAGCGGGGGGGCAATATATAGAGACCCAGTACTTC
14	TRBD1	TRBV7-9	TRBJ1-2	CASSGTGGIYGYTF	TGTGCCAGCAGCGGGACAGGGGGTATCTATGGCTACACCTTC
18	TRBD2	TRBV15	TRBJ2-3	CATSRELRAGGDADTQYF	TGTGCCACCAGCAGAGAACTCCGGGCGGGGGGGGACGCAGATACGCAGTATTTT
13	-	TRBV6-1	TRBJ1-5	CASKREGDQPQHF	TGTGCCAGCAAAAGAGAGGGGGATCAGCCCCAGCATTTT
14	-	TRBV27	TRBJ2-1	CASSTRQKTNEQFF	TGTGCCAGCAGTACCCGACAGAAAACCAATGAGCAGTTCTTC
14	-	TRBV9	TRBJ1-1	CASSVLSGDTEAFF	TGTGCCAGCAGCGTACTGTCCGGTGACACTGAAGCTTTCTTT
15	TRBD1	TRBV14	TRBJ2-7	CASSSRQGFSYEQYF	TGTGCCAGCAGCTCGAGACAGGGCTTCTCCTACGAGCAGTACTTC
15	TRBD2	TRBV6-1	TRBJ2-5	CASSAASGSPETQYF	TGTGCCAGCAGTGCGGCTAGCGGGAGTCCGGAGACCCAGTACTTC
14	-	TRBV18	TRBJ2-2	CASSPPRGTGELFF	TGTGCCAGCTCACCACCACGGGGGACCGGTGAGCTGTTTTTT
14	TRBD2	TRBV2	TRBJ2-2	CASSVLAGTGELFF	TGTGCCAGCAGTGTCCTAGCGGGAACCGGGGAGCTGTTTTTT
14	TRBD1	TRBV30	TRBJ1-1	CAWSGQGAITEAFF	TGTGCCTGGAGTGGACAGGGGGCGATTACTGAAGCTTTCTTT